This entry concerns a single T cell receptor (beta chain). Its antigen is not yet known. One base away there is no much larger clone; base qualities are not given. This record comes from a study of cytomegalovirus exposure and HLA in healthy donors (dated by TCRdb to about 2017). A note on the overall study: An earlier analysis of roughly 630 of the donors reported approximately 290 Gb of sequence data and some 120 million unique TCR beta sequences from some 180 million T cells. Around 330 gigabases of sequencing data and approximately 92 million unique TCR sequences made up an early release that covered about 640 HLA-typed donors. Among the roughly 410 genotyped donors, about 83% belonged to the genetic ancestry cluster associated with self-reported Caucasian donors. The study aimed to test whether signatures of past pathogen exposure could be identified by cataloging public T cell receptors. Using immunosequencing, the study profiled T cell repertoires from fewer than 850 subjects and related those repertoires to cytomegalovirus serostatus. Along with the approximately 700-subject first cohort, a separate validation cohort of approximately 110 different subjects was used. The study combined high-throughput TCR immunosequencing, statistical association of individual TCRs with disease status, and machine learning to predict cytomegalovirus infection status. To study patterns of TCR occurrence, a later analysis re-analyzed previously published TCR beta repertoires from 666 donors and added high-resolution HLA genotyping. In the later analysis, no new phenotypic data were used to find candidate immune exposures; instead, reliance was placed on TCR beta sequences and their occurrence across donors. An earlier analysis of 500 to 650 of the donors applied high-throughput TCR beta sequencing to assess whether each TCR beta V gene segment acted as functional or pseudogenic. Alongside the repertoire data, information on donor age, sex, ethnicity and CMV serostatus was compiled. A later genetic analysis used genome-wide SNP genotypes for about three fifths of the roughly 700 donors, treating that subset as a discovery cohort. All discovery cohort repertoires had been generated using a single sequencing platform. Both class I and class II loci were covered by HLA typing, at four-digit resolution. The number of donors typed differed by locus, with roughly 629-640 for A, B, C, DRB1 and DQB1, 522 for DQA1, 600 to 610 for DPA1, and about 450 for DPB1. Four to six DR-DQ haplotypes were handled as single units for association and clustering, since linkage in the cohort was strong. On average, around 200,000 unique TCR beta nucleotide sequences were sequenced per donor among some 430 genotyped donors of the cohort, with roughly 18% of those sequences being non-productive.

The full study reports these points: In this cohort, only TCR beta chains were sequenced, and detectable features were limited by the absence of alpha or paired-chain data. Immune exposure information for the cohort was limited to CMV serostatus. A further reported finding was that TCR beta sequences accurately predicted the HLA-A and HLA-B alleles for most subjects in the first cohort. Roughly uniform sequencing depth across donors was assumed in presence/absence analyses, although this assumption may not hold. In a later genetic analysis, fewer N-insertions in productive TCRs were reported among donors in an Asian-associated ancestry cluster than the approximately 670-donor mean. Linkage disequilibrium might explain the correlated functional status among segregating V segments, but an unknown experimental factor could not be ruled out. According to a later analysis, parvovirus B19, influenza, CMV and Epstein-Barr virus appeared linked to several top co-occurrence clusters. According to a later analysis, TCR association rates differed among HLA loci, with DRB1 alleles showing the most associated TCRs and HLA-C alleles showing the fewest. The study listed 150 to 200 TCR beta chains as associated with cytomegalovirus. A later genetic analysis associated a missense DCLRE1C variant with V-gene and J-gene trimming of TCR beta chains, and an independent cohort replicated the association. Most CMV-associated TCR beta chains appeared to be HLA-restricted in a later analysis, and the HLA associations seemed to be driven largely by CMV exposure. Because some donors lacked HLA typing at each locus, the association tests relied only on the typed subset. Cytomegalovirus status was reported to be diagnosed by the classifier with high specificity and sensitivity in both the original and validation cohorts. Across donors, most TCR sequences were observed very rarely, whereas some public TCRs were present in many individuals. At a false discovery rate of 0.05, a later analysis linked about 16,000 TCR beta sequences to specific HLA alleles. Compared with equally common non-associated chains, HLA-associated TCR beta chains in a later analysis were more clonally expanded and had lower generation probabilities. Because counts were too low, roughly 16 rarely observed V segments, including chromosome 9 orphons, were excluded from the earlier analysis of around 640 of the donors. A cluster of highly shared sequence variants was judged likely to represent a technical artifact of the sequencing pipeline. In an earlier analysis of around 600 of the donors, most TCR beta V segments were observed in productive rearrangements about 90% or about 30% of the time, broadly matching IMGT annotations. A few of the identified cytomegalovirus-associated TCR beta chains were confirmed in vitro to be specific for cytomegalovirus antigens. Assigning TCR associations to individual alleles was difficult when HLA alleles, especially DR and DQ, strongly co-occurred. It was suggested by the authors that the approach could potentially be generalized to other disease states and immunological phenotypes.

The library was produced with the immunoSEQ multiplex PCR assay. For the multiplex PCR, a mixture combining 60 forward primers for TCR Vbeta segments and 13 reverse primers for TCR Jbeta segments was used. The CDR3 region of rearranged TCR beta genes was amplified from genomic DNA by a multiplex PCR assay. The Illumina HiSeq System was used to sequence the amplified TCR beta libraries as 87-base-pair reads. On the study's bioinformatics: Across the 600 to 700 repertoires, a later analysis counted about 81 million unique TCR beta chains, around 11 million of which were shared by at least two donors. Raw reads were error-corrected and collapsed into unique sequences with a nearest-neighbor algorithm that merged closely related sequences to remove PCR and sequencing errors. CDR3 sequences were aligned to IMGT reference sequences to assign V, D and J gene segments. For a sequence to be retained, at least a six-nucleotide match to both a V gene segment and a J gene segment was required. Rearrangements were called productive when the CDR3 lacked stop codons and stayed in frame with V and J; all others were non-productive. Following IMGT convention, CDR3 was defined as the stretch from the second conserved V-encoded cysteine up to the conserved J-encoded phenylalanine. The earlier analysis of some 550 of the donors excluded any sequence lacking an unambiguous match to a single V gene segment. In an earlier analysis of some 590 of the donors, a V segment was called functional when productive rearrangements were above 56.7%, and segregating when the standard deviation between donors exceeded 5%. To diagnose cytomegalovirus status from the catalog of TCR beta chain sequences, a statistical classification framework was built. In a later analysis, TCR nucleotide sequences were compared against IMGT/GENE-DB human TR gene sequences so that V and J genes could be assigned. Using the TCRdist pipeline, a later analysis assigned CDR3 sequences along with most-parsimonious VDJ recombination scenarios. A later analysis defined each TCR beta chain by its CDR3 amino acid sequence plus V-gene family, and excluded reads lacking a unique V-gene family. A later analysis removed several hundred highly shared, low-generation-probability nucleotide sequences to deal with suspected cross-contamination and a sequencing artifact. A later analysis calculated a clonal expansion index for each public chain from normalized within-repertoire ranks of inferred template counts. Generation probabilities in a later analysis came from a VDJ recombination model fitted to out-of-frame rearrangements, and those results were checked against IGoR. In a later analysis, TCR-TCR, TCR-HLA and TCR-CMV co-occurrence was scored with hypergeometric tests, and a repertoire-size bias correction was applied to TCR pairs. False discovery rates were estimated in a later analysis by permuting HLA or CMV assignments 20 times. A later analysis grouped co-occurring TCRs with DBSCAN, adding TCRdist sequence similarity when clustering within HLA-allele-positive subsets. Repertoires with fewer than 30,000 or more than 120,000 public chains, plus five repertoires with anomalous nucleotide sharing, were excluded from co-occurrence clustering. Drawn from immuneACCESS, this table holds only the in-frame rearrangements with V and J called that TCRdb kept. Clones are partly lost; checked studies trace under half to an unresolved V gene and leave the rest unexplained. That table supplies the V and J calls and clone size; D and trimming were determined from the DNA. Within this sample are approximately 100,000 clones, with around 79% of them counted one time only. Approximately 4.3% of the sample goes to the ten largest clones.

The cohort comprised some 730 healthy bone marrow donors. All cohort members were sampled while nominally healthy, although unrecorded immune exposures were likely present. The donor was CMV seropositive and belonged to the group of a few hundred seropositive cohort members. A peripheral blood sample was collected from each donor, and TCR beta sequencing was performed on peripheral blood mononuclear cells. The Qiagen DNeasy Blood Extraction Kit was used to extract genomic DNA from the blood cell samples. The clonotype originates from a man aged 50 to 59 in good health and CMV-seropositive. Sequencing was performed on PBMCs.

The bases are TGTGCCAGCAGCCTCCGGGACAGGTTCTACGAGCAGTACTTC. This codes for CASSLRDRFYEQYF. This chain is built from TRBV11-2 and TRBJ2-7, and TRBD1 aligns with 8 junction nucleotides. The cysteine opens and the phenylalanine closes a CDR3 of 14 amino acids. The entry retains the CDR3 DNA only, 42 bases that are in frame from base 1. Sequences SGHAT (CDR1) and FQNNGV (CDR2) are obtained from the germline V gene. V is pruned by 5 bases and J by 3 bases, leaving 6 bases of the junction without a gene match.